The text below deals with one T cell receptor (beta chain). Its antigen is still unknown. Within one base of it there is no much larger clone, and no base qualities were kept. This entry belongs to a study of cytomegalovirus exposure and HLA in healthy donors (TCRdb year 2017). Some background on the complete study: In an earlier analysis of some 610 of the donors, 250 to 350 Gb of sequence data and 100 million or so unique TCR beta sequences from approximately 180 million T cells were reported. A later analysis re-examined previously published TCR beta repertoires from roughly 720 donors and added high-resolution HLA genotyping to investigate patterns of TCR occurrence. Typing coverage varied by locus: roughly 629-640 donors for A, B, C, DRB1 and DQB1; about 520 for DQA1; about 600 for DPA1; 450 to 480 for DPB1. Genome-wide SNP genotypes for about three fifths of the roughly 670 donors were used in a later genetic analysis, which treated that subset as a discovery cohort. Donor age, sex, ethnicity and CMV serostatus were compiled alongside the repertoire data. All discovery cohort repertoires had been generated on a single sequencing platform. Along with the approximately 620-subject first cohort, a separate validation cohort of more than 90 different subjects was used. On average, around 200,000 unique TCR beta nucleotide sequences were sequenced per donor among 398 genotyped donors of the cohort, with roughly 18% of those sequences being non-productive. An early release covering some 640 HLA-typed donors comprised approximately 300 gigabases of sequencing data and tens of millions of unique TCR sequences. Of the 300 to 450 genotyped donors, less than 90% were placed in the genetic ancestry cluster associated with self-reported Caucasian donors. The study combined high-throughput TCR immunosequencing, statistical association of individual TCRs with disease status, and machine learning to predict cytomegalovirus infection status. In the later analysis, no new phenotypic data were used to find candidate immune exposures; instead, reliance was placed on TCR beta sequences and their occurrence across donors. A handful of DR-DQ haplotypes were handled as single units for association and clustering because linkage in the cohort was strong. The study profiled the T cell repertoires of fewer than 850 subjects by immunosequencing and related them to cytomegalovirus serostatus. The aim of the study was to test whether cataloging public T cell receptors could identify signatures of past pathogen exposure. To decide whether each TCR beta V gene segment behaved as functional or pseudogenic, an earlier analysis of several hundred of the donors relied on high-throughput TCR beta sequencing. HLA typing covered class I and class II loci at four-digit resolution. General conclusions and limits of the study: Correlated functional status among segregating V segments might reflect linkage disequilibrium, but an unknown experimental factor could not be ruled out. In vitro tests confirmed that a few of the cytomegalovirus-associated TCR beta chains recognize cytomegalovirus antigens. In this cohort, only TCR beta chains were sequenced, and detectable features were limited by the absence of alpha or paired-chain data. In an earlier analysis of 500 to 650 of the donors, most TCR beta V segments appeared in productive rearrangements about 87% or about 30% of the time, broadly matching IMGT annotations. It was suggested by the authors that the approach could potentially be generalized to other disease states and immunological phenotypes. In the study, roughly 160 TCR beta chains were listed as associated with cytomegalovirus. The only immune exposure information available for the cohort was CMV serostatus. According to a later genetic analysis, donors in an Asian-associated ancestry cluster had fewer N-insertions in productive TCRs than the approximately 710-donor mean. A later analysis found that HLA-associated TCR beta chains were more clonally expanded and had lower generation probabilities than equally common non-associated chains. V-gene and J-gene trimming of TCR beta chains was associated with a missense DCLRE1C variant in a later genetic analysis, and the association was replicated in an independent cohort. Because counts were too low, some 16 rarely observed V segments, including chromosome 9 orphons, were excluded from the earlier analysis of 587 of the donors. The classifier was reported to diagnose cytomegalovirus status with high specificity and sensitivity in both the original cohort and the validation cohort. Presence/absence analyses assumed roughly uniform sequencing depth across donors, an assumption that may not hold. A further reported finding was that TCR beta sequences accurately predicted the HLA-A and HLA-B alleles for most subjects in the first cohort. HLA typing was unavailable for some donors at each locus, so association tests used only the typed subset. Across donors, most TCR sequences were observed very rarely, whereas some public TCRs were present in many individuals. Because the 87-base-pair reads could not distinguish some IMGT-functional V segments, including TRBV6-2 and TRBV6-3, those segments were excluded. According to a later analysis, most CMV-associated TCR beta chains appeared to be HLA-restricted, and the HLA associations seemed to be driven largely by CMV exposure. A group of highly shared sequence variants was considered likely to be a technical artifact of the sequencing pipeline. Several of the top co-occurrence clusters appeared to be linked to parvovirus B19, influenza, CMV and Epstein-Barr virus, according to a later analysis. When HLA alleles, especially DR and DQ, strongly co-occurred, attributing TCR associations to individual alleles was difficult. In a later analysis, over 15,000 TCR beta sequences were associated with specific HLA alleles at a false discovery rate of 0.05. In a later analysis, TCR association rates were found to vary across HLA loci, with the most associated TCRs seen for DRB1 alleles and the fewest for HLA-C alleles.

The cohort was made up of roughly 670 healthy bone marrow donors. At the time of sampling, all cohort members were nominally healthy, though unrecorded immune exposures were likely present. The donor was CMV seronegative and was included in the group of under 450 seronegative cohort members. A peripheral blood sample was provided by each donor, and peripheral blood mononuclear cells were used for TCR beta sequencing. Genomic DNA extraction from the blood cell samples was performed with the Qiagen DNeasy Blood Extraction Kit. Library prep was done by the immunoSEQ multiplex PCR assay. The multiplex PCR relied on a mix of 60 forward primers for TCR Vbeta segments and 13 reverse primers for TCR Jbeta segments. The CDR3 region of rearranged TCR beta genes was amplified from genomic DNA by a multiplex PCR assay. The Illumina HiSeq System was used to sequence the amplified TCR beta libraries as 87-base-pair reads. Per the source publication's procedure: A later analysis counted about 80 million unique TCR beta chains across the 550 to 750 repertoires, and some 12 million of these chains were shared by at least two donors. Raw reads were error-corrected and collapsed into unique sequences by a nearest-neighbor algorithm in which closely related sequences were merged to remove PCR and sequencing errors. Alignment of CDR3 sequences to IMGT reference sequences was used to assign V, D and J gene segments. For a sequence to be retained, a match of at least six nucleotides to both a V gene segment and a J gene segment was required. Rearrangements were classified as productive when the CDR3 lacked stop codons and remained in frame with V and J, and all other rearrangements were classified as non-productive. CDR3 was defined according to IMGT convention as the region running from the second conserved V-encoded cysteine to the conserved J-encoded phenylalanine. Sequences without an unambiguous match to a single V gene segment were excluded from the earlier analysis of about 600 of the donors. An earlier analysis of about 590 of the donors classified V segments as functional when productive rearrangements were above 56.7% and as segregating when the standard deviation between donors was above 5%. A statistical classification framework was built to diagnose cytomegalovirus status from the catalog of TCR beta chain sequences. A later analysis assigned V and J genes by comparing TCR nucleotide sequences with IMGT/GENE-DB human TR gene sequences. The TCRdist pipeline was used in a later analysis to assign CDR3 sequences and most-parsimonious VDJ recombination scenarios. In a later analysis, each TCR beta chain was defined by its CDR3 amino acid sequence together with its V-gene family, and reads lacking a unique V-gene family were excluded. A later analysis removed roughly 590 highly shared, low-generation-probability nucleotide sequences to deal with suspected cross-contamination and a sequencing artifact. In a later analysis, a clonal expansion index for each public chain was calculated from normalized within-repertoire ranks of inferred template counts. Generation probabilities in a later analysis came from a VDJ recombination model fitted to out-of-frame rearrangements, and those results were checked against IGoR. In a later analysis, TCR-TCR, TCR-HLA and TCR-CMV co-occurrence was scored with hypergeometric tests, and a repertoire-size bias correction was applied to TCR pairs. False discovery rates were estimated in a later analysis by permuting HLA or CMV assignments 20 times. In a later analysis, co-occurring TCRs were grouped with DBSCAN, and TCRdist sequence similarity was added when clustering was performed within HLA-allele-positive subsets. Repertoires with fewer than 30,000 or more than 120,000 public chains, plus five repertoires with anomalous nucleotide sharing, were excluded from co-occurrence clustering. The table was pulled from immuneACCESS by TCRdb, which kept in-frame rearrangements only. Such tables lose some clones; where checked, under half of the loss comes from unresolved V genes, and the rest has no known cause. That table gives V, J and clone size, and the DNA gave D and trimming. For this sample there are tens of thousands of clones; 70% to 80% appear just once. The ten largest clones capture 3.4% of the sample.

Here V drops 4 bases and J drops 3 bases, and the junction holds 6 bases not matched to any gene. CDR1 and CDR2, per the germline V gene, are MGHDK and SYGVNS. The CDR3 goes from the cysteine to the phenylalanine over 15 residues. The DNA shown is the 45-base CDR3, in frame from base 1. Here the chain combines TRBV25-1 and TRBJ1-1; 9 bases in the junction line up with TRBD1. Sequencing input: PBMCs. The clonotype was recovered from a woman in her 30s in good health and CMV-seronegative. The sequenced DNA: TGTGCCAGCAGTGCCCGGACAGGGGCGTACACTGAAGCTTTCTTT. Translated, this gives CASSARTGAYTEAFF. Joined to the reference TRBV25-1 and TRBJ1-1 proteins, this CDR3 gives the full variable domain: EADIYQTPRYLVIGTGKKITLECSQTMGHDKMYWYQQDPGMELHLIHYSYGVNSTEKGDLSSESTVSRIRTEHFPLTLESARPSHTSQYLCASSARTGAYTEAFFGQGTRLTVV.